This T cell receptor (beta chain) was obtained from a study of cytotoxic CD8 clonotypes in ibrutinib-treated CLL. Study-wide findings and caveats: Collection times varied between progressing and sustained-remission patients.

This clone has ten or more counts. Its specificity is not known. Sequencing was performed with immunoSEQ multiplex PCR; in TCRdb, only in-frame clones are kept and a portion is missing. Among some 50,000 clones listed, approximately 52% were seen once. The CDR3 is made up of 15 amino acids. Trimming stripped 4 bases from V and 0 bases from J, with 13 bases between. CDR1 SNHLY and CDR2 FYNNEI come from the germline V gene. The sequencing used PBMCs, collected after 24 months of ibrutinib treatment. The TCR comes from a human donor with chronic lymphocytic leukemia. The chain is built from TRBV2 and TRBJ2-7; D not resolved. The CDR3 region has the DNA TGTGCCAGCAGTGTGCAGGACGGTTTCTCCTACGAGCAGTACTTC. Translating it yields CASSVQDGFSYEQYF.